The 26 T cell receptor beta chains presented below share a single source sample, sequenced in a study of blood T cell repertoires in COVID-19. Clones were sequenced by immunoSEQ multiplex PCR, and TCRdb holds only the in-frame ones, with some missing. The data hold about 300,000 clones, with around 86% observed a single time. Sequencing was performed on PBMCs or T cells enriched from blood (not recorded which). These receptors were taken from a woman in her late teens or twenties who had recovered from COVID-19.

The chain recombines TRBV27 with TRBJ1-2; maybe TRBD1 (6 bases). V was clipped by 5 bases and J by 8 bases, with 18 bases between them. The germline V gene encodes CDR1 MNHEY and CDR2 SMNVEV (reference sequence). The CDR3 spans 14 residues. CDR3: CASSGREGVEGYTF. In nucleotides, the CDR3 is TGTGCCAGCAGTGGACGTGAGGGGGTAGAAGGCTACACCTTC.

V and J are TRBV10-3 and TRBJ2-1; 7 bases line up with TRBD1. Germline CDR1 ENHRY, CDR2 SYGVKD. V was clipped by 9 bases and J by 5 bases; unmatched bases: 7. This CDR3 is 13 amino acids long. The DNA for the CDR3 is TGTGCCATTAGGGGGCAGGGGGACAATGAGCAGTTCTTC. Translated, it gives CAIRGQGDNEQFF.

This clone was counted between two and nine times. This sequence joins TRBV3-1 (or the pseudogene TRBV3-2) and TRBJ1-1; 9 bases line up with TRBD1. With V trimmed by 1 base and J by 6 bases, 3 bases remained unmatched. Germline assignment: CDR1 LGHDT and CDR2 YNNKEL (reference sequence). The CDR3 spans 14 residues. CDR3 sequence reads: CASSQGDRVSEAFF. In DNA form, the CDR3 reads TGTGCCAGCAGCCAAGGGGACAGGGTGTCTGAAGCTTTCTTT.

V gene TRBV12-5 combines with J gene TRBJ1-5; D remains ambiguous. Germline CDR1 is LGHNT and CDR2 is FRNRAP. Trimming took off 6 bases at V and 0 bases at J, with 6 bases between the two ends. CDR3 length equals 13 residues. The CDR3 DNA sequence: TGTGCTAGTGGGGCCAATAGCAATCAGCCCCAGCATTTT. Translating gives CASGANSNQPQHF.

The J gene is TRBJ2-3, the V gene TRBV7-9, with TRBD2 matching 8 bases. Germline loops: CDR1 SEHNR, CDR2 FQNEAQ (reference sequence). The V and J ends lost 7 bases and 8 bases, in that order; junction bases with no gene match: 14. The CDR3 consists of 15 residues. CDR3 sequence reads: CASTPPPGLGITQYF. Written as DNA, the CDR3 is TGTGCCAGCACCCCTCCGCCGGGACTAGGAATTACGCAGTATTTT.

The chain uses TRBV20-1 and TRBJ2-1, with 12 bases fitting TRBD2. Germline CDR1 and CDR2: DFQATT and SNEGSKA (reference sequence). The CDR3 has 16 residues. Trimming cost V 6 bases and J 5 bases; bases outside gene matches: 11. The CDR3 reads CSASSSGGAGNNEQFF. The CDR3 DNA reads TGCAGTGCCAGTTCTAGCGGGGGGGCCGGTAACAATGAGCAGTTCTTC.

The CDR3 is CASSMRAGLGNQPQHF. CDR3 DNA sequence: TGTGCCAGTAGTATGCGGGCAGGACTGGGCAATCAGCCCCAGCATTTT. The chain recombines TRBV19 with TRBJ1-5; no firm D call. Germline assignment: CDR1 LNHDA and CDR2 SQIVND (reference sequence). The V end lost 3 bases, the J end lost 2 bases, and 14 bases lay between the germline ends. The CDR3 has 16 residues.

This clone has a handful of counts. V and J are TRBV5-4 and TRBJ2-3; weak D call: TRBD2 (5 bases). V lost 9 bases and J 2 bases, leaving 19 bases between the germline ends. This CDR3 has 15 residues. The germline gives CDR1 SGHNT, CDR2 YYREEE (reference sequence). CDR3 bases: TGTGCCACCGGGGAAGGGATGGAGTTCACAGATACGCAGTATTTT. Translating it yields CATGEGMEFTDTQYF.

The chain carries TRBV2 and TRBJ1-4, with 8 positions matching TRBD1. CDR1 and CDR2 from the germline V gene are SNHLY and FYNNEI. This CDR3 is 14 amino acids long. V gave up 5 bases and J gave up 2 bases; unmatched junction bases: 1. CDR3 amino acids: CASSYRGTNEKLFF. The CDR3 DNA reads TGTGCCAGCAGTTACAGGGGGACTAATGAAAAACTGTTTTTT. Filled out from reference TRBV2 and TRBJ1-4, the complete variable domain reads EPEVTQTPSHQVTQMGQEVILRCVPISNHLYFYWYRQILGQKVEFLVSFYNNEISEKSEIFDDQFSVERPDGSNFTLKIRSTKLEDSAMYFCASSYRGTNEKLFFGSGTQLSVL.

The CDR3 DNA reads TGCAGCGTTGATGGCGGAGACTCTGGAAACACCATATATTTT. Translated: CSVDGGDSGNTIYF. V usage is TRBV29-1 and J usage is TRBJ1-3, with D unclear. The CDR3 sequence is 14 residues long. Germline V gene data show CDR1 as SQVTM and CDR2 as ANQGSEA. The germline V and J ends were trimmed by 3 bases and 0 bases, with 9 bases remaining between them.

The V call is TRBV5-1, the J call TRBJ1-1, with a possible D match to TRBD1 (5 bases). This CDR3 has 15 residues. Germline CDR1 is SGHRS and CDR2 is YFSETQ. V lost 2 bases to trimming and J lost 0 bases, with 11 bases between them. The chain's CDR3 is CASSLAGAMNTEAFF. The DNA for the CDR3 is TGCGCCAGCAGCTTAGCTGGGGCGATGAACACTGAAGCTTTCTTT.

The CDR3 coding sequence is TGTGCCATCAGTGGACAGGGGACTGGCCCCTACGAGCAGTACTTC. Residues: CAISGQGTGPYEQYF. The chain couples TRBV10-3 to TRBJ2-7, with TRBD1 identical over 8 bases. The CDR3 runs to 15 residues. The trim removed 4 bases at V and 2 bases at J, leaving 7 bases unmatched. Germline V gives CDR1 ENHRY, CDR2 SYGVKD.

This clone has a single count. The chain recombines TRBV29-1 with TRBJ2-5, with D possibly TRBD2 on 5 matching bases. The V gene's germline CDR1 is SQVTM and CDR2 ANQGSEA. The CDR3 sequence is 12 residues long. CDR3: CSTRAATLTQYF. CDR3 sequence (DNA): TGCAGTACTAGAGCGGCTACCTTGACCCAGTACTTC.

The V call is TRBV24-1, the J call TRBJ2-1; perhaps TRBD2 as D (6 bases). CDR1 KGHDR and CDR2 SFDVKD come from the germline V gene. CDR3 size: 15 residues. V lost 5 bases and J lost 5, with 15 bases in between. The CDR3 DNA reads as TGTGCCACCAGTGTTCGCGGGACGGAGGACAATGAGCAGTTCTTC. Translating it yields CATSVRGTEDNEQFF.

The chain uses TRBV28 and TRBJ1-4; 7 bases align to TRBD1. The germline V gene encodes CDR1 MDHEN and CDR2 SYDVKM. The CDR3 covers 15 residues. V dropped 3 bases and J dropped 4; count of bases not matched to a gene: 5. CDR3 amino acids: CASSFKGAGNEKLFF. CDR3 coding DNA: TGTGCCAGCAGTTTCAAGGGGGCTGGTAATGAAAAACTGTTTTTT.

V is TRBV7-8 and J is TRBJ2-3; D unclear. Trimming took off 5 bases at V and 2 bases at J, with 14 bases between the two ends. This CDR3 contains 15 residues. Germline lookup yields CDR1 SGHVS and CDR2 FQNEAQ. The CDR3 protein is CASSPSRFSTDTQYF. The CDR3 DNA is TGTGCCAGCAGCCCGTCTAGATTTTCCACAGATACGCAGTATTTT.

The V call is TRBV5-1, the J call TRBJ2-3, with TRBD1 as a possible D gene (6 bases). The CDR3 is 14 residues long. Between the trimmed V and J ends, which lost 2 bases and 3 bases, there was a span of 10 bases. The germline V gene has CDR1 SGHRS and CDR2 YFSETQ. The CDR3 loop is CASSFYRVTDTQYF. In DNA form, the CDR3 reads TGCGCCAGCAGCTTCTACAGGGTAACAGATACGCAGTATTTT. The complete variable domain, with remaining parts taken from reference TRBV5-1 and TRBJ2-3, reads KAGVTQTPRYLIKTRGQQVTLSCSPISGHRSVSWYQQTPGQGLQFLFEYFSETQRNKGNFPGRFSGRQFSNSRSEMNVSTLELGDSALYLCASSFYRVTDTQYFGPGTRLTVL.

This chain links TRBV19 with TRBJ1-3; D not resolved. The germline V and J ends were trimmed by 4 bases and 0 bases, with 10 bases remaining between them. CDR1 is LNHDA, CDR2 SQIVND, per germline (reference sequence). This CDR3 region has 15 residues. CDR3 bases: TGTGCCAGTAGTACCCTACTTTTCTCTGGAAACACCATATATTTT. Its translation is CASSTLLFSGNTIYF.

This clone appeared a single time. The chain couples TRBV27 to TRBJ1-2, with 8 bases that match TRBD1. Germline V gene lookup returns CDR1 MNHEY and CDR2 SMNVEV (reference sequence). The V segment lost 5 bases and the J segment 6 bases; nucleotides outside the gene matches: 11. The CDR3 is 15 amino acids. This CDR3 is CASSPRTGKVDGYTF. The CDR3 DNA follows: TGTGCCAGCAGTCCGCGGACAGGGAAGGTTGATGGCTACACCTTC.

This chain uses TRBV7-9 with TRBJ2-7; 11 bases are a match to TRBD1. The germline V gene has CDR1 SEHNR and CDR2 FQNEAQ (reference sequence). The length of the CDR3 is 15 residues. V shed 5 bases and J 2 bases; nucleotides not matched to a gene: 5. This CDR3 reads CASSVGQGAAYEQYF. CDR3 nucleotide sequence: TGTGCCAGCAGCGTAGGACAGGGGGCCGCCTACGAGCAGTACTTC.

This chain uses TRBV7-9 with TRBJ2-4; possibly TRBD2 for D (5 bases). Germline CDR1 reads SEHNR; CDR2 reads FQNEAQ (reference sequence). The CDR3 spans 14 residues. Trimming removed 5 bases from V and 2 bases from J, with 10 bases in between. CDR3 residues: CASSQSGTKNIQYF. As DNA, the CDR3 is TGTGCCAGCAGCCAATCCGGGACCAAAAACATTCAGTACTTC. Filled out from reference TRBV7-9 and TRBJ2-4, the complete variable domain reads DTGVSQNPRHKITKRGQNVTFRCDPISEHNRLYWYRQTLGQGPEFLTYFQNEAQLEKSRLLSDRFSAERPKGSFSTLEIQRTEQGDSAMYLCASSQSGTKNIQYFGAGTRLSVL.

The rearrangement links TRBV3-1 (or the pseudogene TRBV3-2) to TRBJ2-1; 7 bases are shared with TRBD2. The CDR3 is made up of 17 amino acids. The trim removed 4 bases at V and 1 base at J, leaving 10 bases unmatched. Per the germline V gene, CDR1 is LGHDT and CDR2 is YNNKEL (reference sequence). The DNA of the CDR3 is TGTGCCAGCAGCCGCCTCTCCAGCGGGATGTCCTACAATGAGCAGTTCTTC. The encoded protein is CASSRLSSGMSYNEQFF.

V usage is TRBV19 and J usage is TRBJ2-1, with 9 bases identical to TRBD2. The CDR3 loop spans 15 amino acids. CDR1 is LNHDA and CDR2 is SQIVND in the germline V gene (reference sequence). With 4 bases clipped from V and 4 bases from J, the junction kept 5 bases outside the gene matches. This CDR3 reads CASSTGLAYYNEQFF. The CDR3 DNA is TGTGCCAGTAGTACAGGACTAGCGTATTACAATGAGCAGTTCTTC. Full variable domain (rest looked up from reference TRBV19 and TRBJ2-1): DGGITQSPKYLFRKEGQNVTLSCEQNLNHDAMYWYRQDPGQGLRLIYYSQIVNDFQKGDIAEGYSVSREKKESFPLTVTSAQKNPTAFYLCASSTGLAYYNEQFFGPGTRLTVL.

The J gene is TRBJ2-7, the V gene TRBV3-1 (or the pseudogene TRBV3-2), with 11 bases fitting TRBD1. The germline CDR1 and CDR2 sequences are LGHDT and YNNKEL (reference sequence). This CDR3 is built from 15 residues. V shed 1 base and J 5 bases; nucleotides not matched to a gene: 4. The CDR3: CASSQAGQGVNEQYF. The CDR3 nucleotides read TGTGCCAGCAGCCAAGCGGGACAGGGGGTCAACGAGCAGTACTTC.

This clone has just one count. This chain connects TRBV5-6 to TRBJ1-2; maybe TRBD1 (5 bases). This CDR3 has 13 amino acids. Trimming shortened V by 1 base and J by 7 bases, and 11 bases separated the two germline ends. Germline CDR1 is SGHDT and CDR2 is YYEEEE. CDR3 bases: TGTGCCAGCAGCTTGTGGGGCGTCGCTGGCTACACCTTC. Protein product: CASSLWGVAGYTF.

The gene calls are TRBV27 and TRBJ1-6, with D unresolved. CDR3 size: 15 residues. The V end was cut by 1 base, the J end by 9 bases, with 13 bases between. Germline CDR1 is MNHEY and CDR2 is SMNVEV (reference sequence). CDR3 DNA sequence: TGTGCCAGCAGTTTATTGCGATCCACGGGTTCACCCCTCCACTTT. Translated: CASSLLRSTGSPLHF.